A single sample is the source of the 27 T cell receptor beta chains below, sequenced in a study of T cell repertoires in cytomegalovirus infection. TCRdb independently ran MiXCR on the reads; one entry per CDR3 protein. The table has roughly 150,000 distinct CDR3 sequences, over 15% seen once; the top ten hold around a sixth. Sequencing was done on a sample of CD8+ T cells from PBMCs. The receptors come from a human donor in good health (CMV status not recorded). Some clones in this sample may be carry-over from other donors' samples.

This clonotype was counted between two and nine times. The chain carries TRBV19 and TRBJ2-2; 15 bases match TRBD2. In germline, CDR1 is LNHDA, CDR2 SQIVND (reference sequence). Trimming took 9 bases from V and 5 from J; bases not matched to a gene: 13. The CDR3 totals 18 residues. The chain's CDR3 is CASLPAGLAGGSTGELFF. The DNA for the CDR3 is TGTGCCAGCCTCCCTGCGGGACTAGCGGGGGGAAGTACCGGGGAGCTGTTTTTT.

This clonotype was detected only a few times. This chain connects TRBV7-6 to TRBJ2-5, with TRBD1 matching over 9 bases. With V trimmed by 6 bases and J by 0 bases, 2 bases remained unmatched. The length of the CDR3 is 14 residues. Germline-derived CDR1 and CDR2 are SGHVS and FNYEAQ. The CDR3 DNA is TGTGCCAGCAGGACAGGGGGGTACCAAGAGACCCAGTACTTC. The encoded protein is CASRTGGYQETQYF.

This clonotype has more than one count but fewer than ten. This chain links TRBV7-6 with TRBJ2-7, with D unclear. Germline CDR1 SGHVS, CDR2 FNYEAQ. There are 13 residues in the CDR3. Trimming took 9 bases from V and 0 from J, leaving 12 bases between them. The CDR3 DNA reads as TGTGCCAGTGCATTGGACCACTCCTACGAGCAGTACGTC. This codes for CASALDHSYEQYV.

The V gene is TRBV30, the J gene TRBJ2-4; tentatively, D is TRBD1 or TRBD2 (5 bases each). Germline lookup yields CDR1 GTSNPN and CDR2 SVGIG (reference sequence). CDR3 length: 16 residues. Deletions cut 2 bases from V and 0 bases from J, with 14 bases between. Here the CDR3 reads CAWSPRDLEAKNIQYF. CDR3 nucleotide sequence: TGTGCCTGGAGTCCCCGGGACCTCGAAGCCAAAAACATTCAGTACTTC.

The chain uses TRBV12-3 or TRBV12-4 and TRBJ1-1; D is unresolved. The V gene lost 5 bases and the J gene lost 9 bases, with 4 bases spanning the gap. This CDR3 region has 9 residues. The CDR3 DNA reads TGTGCCAGCAGTAAGAAAGCTTTCTTT. Protein product: CASSKKAFF.

The gene calls are TRBV28 and TRBJ2-1; 8 positions match TRBD2. This CDR3 spans 14 amino acids. The V and J ends lost 8 bases and 8 bases, in that order; junction bases with no gene match: 11. CDR1 is MDHEN, CDR2 SYDVKM, per germline. In DNA form, the CDR3 reads TGTGCCAGCTCCCCTAGCGGGCCAGTTGATGAGCAGTTCTTC. This encodes CASSPSGPVDEQFF.

The table lists this clonotype with a few counts. The genes are TRBV15 and TRBJ2-7, with a weak D call TRBD2 (5 bases). V lost 5 bases and J lost 3, with 14 bases in between. The CDR3 spans 14 residues. Per the germline V gene, CDR1 is LNHNV and CDR2 is YYDKDF (reference sequence). CDR3 coding DNA: TGTGCCACCAGCCCCACTACGGGGAACTACGAGCAGTACTTC. As protein: CATSPTTGNYEQYF.

This clonotype was observed once. The rearrangement joins TRBV6-5 to TRBJ2-1; D uncertain. Germline V gene lookup returns CDR1 MNHEY and CDR2 SVGAGI. The CDR3 extends over 11 amino acids. V was pared by 9 bases and J by 6 bases, with 9 bases between. This CDR3 is CASTLSNEQFF. CDR3 coding DNA: TGTGCCAGTACCCTATCCAATGAGCAGTTCTTC.

V and J are TRBV7-9 and TRBJ2-7, with D uncertain. V lost 1 base and J lost 0, with 10 bases in between. Germline V gives CDR1 SEHNR, CDR2 FQNEAQ (reference sequence). The CDR3 has 15 amino acids. CDR3 sequence: CASSLVGTLSYEQYF. The CDR3, as DNA: TGTGCCAGCAGCTTAGTTGGCACCCTCTCCTACGAGCAGTACTTC.

This clonotype was found a few times. The chain is built from TRBV28 and TRBJ2-7; no firm D call. CDR3 length equals 13 residues. Germline V lookup: CDR1 MDHEN, CDR2 SYDVKM. Between the trimmed V and J ends, which lost 6 bases and 5 bases, there was a span of 14 bases. In DNA form, the CDR3 reads TGTGCCAGCAGGAGCCCTACCCTCAACGAGCAGTACTTC. It codes for CASRSPTLNEQYF.

This clonotype was recorded many times. The chain recombines TRBV7-2 with TRBJ2-7; TRBD2 is a possible D gene (6 bases). The CDR3 extends over 15 amino acids. Germline assignment: CDR1 SGHTA and CDR2 FQGNSA. The ends were cut back, 5 bases at V and 5 bases at J, with 19 bases in the middle. The CDR3 spells CASSPTSLGRNEQYF. CDR3 nucleotides: TGTGCCAGCAGCCCTACCTCGCTGGGGAGGAACGAGCAGTACTTC. The variable domain in full, completed from reference TRBV7-2 and TRBJ2-7, reads GAGVSQSPSNKVTEKGKDVELRCDPISGHTALYWYRQSLGQGLEFLIYFQGNSAPDKSGLPSDRFSAERTGGSVSTLTIQRTQQEDSAVYLCASSPTSLGRNEQYFGPGTRLTVT.

This clonotype showed up just a few times. V usage is TRBV3-1 and J usage is TRBJ2-5; D not resolved. The CDR3 has 13 residues. Germline-derived CDR1 and CDR2 are LGHDT and YNNKEL (reference sequence). Trimming cost V 3 bases and J 2 bases, with 7 bases left between them. CDR3 sequence (DNA): TGTGCCAGCAGCCAGCCGAATCAAGAGACCCAGTACTTC. This translates into CASSQPNQETQYF.

The DNA of the CDR3 is TGCAGTGCTAGAGATCGCGACAAGGTATCCTACAATGAGCAGTTCTTC. Translated: CSARDRDKVSYNEQFF. J is TRBJ2-1 and V is TRBV20-1; no reliable D call. Trimming left V 0 bases short and J 1 base short, with 13 bases between. The germline V gene encodes CDR1 DFQATT and CDR2 SNEGSKA (reference sequence). CDR3 length: 16 amino acids.

CDR3 nucleotides: TGTGCCAGCAGCCGTGATACTAGGGGCCACGAGCAGTACTTC. Translated: CASSRDTRGHEQYF. The chain carries TRBV7-3 and TRBJ2-7; D tentatively reads TRBD1 or TRBD2 (5 bases each). V was shortened by 5 bases and J by 5 bases, with 16 bases between the two germline ends. CDR1 and CDR2 from the germline V gene are SGHTA and FQGTGA. The CDR3 has 14 residues.

This clonotype has a count of ten or more. J is TRBJ2-1 and V is TRBV19; no clear D gene. Trimming shortened V by 5 bases and J by 7 bases, and 9 bases separated the two germline ends. CDR3 size: 12 residues. CDR1 and CDR2 (germline): LNHDA, SQIVND (reference sequence). The CDR3 nucleotides are TGTGCCAGTAGTCCGACCGGAAATGAGCAGTTCTTC. It translates to CASSPTGNEQFF.

This clonotype has a handful of counts. CDR3 DNA sequence: TGTGCCAGCAGTGGACCCCCTCGGCCCAATGAGCAGTTCTTC. Translation gives CASSGPPRPNEQFF. The chain has TRBV12-3 or TRBV12-4 and TRBJ2-1; no definite D call. V was trimmed by 5 bases and J by 6 bases, leaving 14 bases between them. The CDR3 totals 14 residues.

The chain recombines TRBV28 with TRBJ2-1, with D tentatively TRBD2 (5 bases). The V gene's germline CDR1 is MDHEN and CDR2 SYDVKM. The ends were cut back, 7 bases at V and 9 bases at J, with 7 bases in the middle. This CDR3 has 10 amino acids. CDR3 loop: CASTRGEQFF. In DNA form, the CDR3 reads TGTGCCAGCACCCGGGGTGAGCAGTTCTTC.

This clonotype was detected only a few times. V and J are TRBV20-1 and TRBJ2-1; D possibly corresponds to TRBD2 (6 bases). Looked up from germline, CDR1 is DFQATT and CDR2 is SNEGSKA (reference sequence). Trimming removed 2 bases at V and 4 bases at J, with 15 bases between. The CDR3 is 15 residues long. The CDR3 sequence is CSARLTLGGYNEQFF. The CDR3 DNA is TGCAGTGCTAGACTGACTCTCGGGGGATACAATGAGCAGTTCTTC.

This clonotype was seen a few times. The rearrangement joins TRBV6-8 to TRBJ2-7; 13 bases line up with TRBD2. The CDR3 runs 21 residues. The germline gives CDR1 MNHGY, CDR2 SAAAGT. J lost 1 base, V lost 0 bases, and 15 bases had no gene match. Here the CDR3 DNA reads TGTGCCAGCAGTTACTCCCGGTGGGGACAGGGGACTAGCGGGGCATCCTACGAGCAGTACTTC. Translated: CASSYSRWGQGTSGASYEQYF.

The rearrangement uses TRBV5-8 and TRBJ2-7; D is uncertain. Per the germline V gene, CDR1 is SGHTS and CDR2 is YDEGEE. This CDR3 contains 12 residues. With 4 bases removed from V and 4 bases from J, the gap between germline ends came to 9 bases. CDR3 sequence: CASSGEWYEQYF. As DNA, the CDR3 is TGTGCCAGCAGCGGCGAGTGGTACGAGCAGTACTTC.

This clonotype was counted a few times. The CDR3 is CASSPTGRYETQYF. The DNA of the CDR3 is TGTGCCAGCAGCCCGACAGGGAGGTACGAGACCCAGTACTTC. This chain joins TRBV27 and TRBJ2-5; TRBD1 might be the D (7 bases). V was clipped by 6 bases and J by 5 bases, with 16 bases between them. The CDR3 totals 14 residues. Looked up from germline, CDR1 is MNHEY and CDR2 is SMNVEV (reference sequence).

Many counts were recorded for this clonotype. This chain joins TRBV7-8 and TRBJ1-2; perhaps TRBD1 as D (5 bases). V lost 4 bases, J lost 7 bases, and 16 bases lay in between. The CDR3 has 14 amino acids. CDR1 and CDR2 (germline): SGHVS, FQNEAQ. In DNA, the CDR3 is TGTGCCAGCAGCTACCGGGACGTTGAATCTGGCTACACCTTC. Amino acid sequence: CASSYRDVESGYTF.

V is TRBV12-3 or TRBV12-4 and J is TRBJ1-5; possible D gene TRBD1, 5 bases. The V and J ends lost 5 bases and 2 bases respectively, with 16 bases between them. The CDR3 sequence is 16 residues long. CDR3 bases: TGTGCCAGCAGTCCTGGGACTCCTTGGGGCAATCAGCCCCAGCATTTT. Its protein is CASSPGTPWGNQPQHF.

CDR3 bases: TGTGCCAGCAGCTTAGGAGGGATGCAAGAGACCCAGTACTTC. Translation: CASSLGGMQETQYF. The chain is built from TRBV7-8 and TRBJ2-5; TRBD2 might be the D (5 bases). Between the trimmed V and J ends, which lost 1 base and 2 bases, there was a span of 8 bases. Germline CDR1 SGHVS, CDR2 FQNEAQ. The CDR3 runs to 14 residues.

J is TRBJ1-5 and V is TRBV6-6; no clear D. The CDR3 has 14 amino acids. The V end was cut by 10 bases, the J end by 1 base, with 14 bases between. CDR1 and CDR2 (germline): MNHNY, SVGAGI (reference sequence). The CDR3 DNA sequence: TGTGCCACCGTGACGGAAGGAAGCAATCAGCCCCAGCATTTT. Translating gives CATVTEGSNQPQHF.

This clonotype was detected only once. The chain is built from TRBV7-9 and TRBJ1-3, with D uncertain. The V gene's germline CDR1 is SEHNR and CDR2 FQNEAQ (reference sequence). This CDR3 comprises 15 residues. V lost 10 bases, J lost 0 bases, and 16 bases lay in between. The DNA for the CDR3 is TGTGCCACGAAGGGCAGGACTGACTCTGGAAACACCATATATTTT. Amino acids: CATKGRTDSGNTIYF.

This clonotype was detected a few times. The chain links TRBV7-2 to TRBJ2-1, with TRBD2 identical over 9 bases. V lost 3 bases and J lost 5; bases outside the gene matches: 5. The germline gives CDR1 SGHTA, CDR2 FQGNSA. The CDR3 sequence is 15 residues long. CDR3 amino acids: CASSFGGRENNEQFF. The DNA for the CDR3 is TGTGCCAGCAGCTTTGGCGGGAGGGAAAACAATGAGCAGTTCTTC.